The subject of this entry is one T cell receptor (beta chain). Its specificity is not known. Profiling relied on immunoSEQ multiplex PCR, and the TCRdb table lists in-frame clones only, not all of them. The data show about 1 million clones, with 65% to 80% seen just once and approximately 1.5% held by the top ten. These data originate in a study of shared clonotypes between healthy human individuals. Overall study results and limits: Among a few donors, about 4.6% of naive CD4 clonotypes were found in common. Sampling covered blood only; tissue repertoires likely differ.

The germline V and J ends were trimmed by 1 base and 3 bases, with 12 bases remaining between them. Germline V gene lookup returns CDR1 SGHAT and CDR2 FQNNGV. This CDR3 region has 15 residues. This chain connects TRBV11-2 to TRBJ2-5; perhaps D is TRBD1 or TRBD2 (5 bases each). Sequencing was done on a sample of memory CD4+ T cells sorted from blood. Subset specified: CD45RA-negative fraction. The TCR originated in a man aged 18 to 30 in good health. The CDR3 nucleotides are TGTGCCAGCAGCTTAGGAGGGACCTACGAAGAGACCCAGTACTTC. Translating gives CASSLGGTYEETQYF.